This T cell receptor beta chain was sequenced for a study of shared clonotypes between healthy human individuals. CD8 cells regarded as naive lacked CD45RO, were positively chosen for CCR7, and omitted terminally differentiated effector memory CD45RA+ cells. Study-level results: Clonotypes shared by all four donors outscored non-shared clonotypes in generation probability. With several donors compared, about 5% of naive CD4 clonotypes were shared.

Regarding this clone: Its target is not known.

CDR1 and CDR2 (germline): SGHDT, YYEEEE. With 2 bases removed from V and 0 bases from J, the gap between germline ends came to 8 bases. The CDR3 is made up of 14 amino acids. Profiled with immunoSEQ multiplex PCR; TCRdb holds only in-frame clones, not every one. This sample has over 750,000 clones; 95% to 97% occur once, and the top ten carry approximately 0.2%. The chain carries TRBV5-6 and TRBJ2-5; D possibly corresponds to TRBD2 (6 bases). Sequencing used naive CD8+ T cells sorted from blood. This receptor was identified in a man aged 25-45 years in good health. DNA of the CDR3: TGTGCCAGCAGCTTCGGAGGGAACCAAGAGACCCAGTACTTC. This codes for CASSFGGNQETQYF.